This T cell receptor beta chain was sequenced during a study of shared clonotypes between healthy human individuals. Study outcomes and limitations: Compared with clonotypes that all four donors shared, non-shared clonotypes had lower generation probabilities.

About this clone itself: Its antigen is not identified. The identical CDR3 is also encoded by other nucleotide sequences in the sample.

Positively selected for CCR7, the CD45RO-negative cells used as naive CD8 cells excluded terminally differentiated effector memory CD45RA+ cells. V was pared by 6 bases and J by 0 bases, with 6 bases between. Germline CDR1 and CDR2: MNHEY and SMNVEV (reference sequence). The CDR3 consists of 14 residues. The data were produced by immunoSEQ multiplex PCR, yet TCRdb's version contains in-frame clones alone and is incomplete. The data show about 2.1 million clones, just over 90% seen once. Sequenced sample: naive CD8+ T cells from PBMCs. V usage is TRBV27 and J usage is TRBJ2-6; D uncertain. This TCR was sampled from a man younger than 35 in good health. Some clones in this sample may be carry-over from other donors' samples. CDR3 protein: CASSLYSGANVLTF. The DNA for the CDR3 is TGTGCCAGCAGCTTGTACTCTGGGGCCAACGTCCTGACTTTC.